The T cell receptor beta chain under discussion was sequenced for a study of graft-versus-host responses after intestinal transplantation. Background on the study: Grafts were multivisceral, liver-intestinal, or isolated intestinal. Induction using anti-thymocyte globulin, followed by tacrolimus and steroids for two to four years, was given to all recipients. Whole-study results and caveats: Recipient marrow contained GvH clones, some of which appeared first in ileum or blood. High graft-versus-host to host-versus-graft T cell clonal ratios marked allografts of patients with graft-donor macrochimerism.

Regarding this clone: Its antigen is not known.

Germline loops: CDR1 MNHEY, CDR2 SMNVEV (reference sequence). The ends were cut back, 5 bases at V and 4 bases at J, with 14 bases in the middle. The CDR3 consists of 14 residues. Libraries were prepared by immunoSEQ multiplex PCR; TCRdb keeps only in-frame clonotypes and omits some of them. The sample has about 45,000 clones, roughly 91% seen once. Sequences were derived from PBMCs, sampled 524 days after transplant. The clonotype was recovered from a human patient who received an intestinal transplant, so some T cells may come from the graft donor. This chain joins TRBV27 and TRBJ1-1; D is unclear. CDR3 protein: CASSLSGVLTEAFF. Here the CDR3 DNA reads TGTGCCAGCAGTCTTTCCGGGGTACTCACTGAAGCTTTCTTT.